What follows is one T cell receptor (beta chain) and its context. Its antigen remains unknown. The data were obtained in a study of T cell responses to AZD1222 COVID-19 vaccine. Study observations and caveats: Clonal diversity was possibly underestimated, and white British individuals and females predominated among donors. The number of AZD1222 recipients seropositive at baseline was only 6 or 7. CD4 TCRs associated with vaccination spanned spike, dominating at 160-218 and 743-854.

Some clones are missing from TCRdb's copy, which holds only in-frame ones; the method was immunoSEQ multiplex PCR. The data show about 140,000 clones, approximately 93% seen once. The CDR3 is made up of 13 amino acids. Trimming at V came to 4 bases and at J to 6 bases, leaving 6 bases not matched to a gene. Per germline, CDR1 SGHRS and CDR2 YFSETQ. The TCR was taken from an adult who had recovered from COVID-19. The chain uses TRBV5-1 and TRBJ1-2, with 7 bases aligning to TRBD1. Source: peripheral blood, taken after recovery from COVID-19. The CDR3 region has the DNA TGCGCCAGCAGCATAGGCGACAGGGATGGCTACACCTTC. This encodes CASSIGDRDGYTF.